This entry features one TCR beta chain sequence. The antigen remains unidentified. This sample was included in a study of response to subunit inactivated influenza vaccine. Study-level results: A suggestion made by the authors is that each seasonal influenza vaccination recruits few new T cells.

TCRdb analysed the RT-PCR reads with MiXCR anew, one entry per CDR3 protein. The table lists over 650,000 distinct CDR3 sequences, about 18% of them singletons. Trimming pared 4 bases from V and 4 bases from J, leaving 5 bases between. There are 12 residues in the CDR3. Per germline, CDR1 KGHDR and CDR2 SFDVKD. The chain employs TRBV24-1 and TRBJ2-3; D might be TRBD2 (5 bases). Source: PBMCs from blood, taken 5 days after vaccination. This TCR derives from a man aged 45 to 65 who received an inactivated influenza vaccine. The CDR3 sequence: CATSEGADTQYF. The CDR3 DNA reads TGTGCCACCAGTGAGGGAGCAGATACGCAGTATTTT.